These T cell receptor beta chains were read from a single sample in a study of cytotoxic CD8 clonotypes in ibrutinib-treated CLL. The assay was immunoSEQ multiplex PCR, and TCRdb's table has in-frame clones only and misses some. The sample shows fewer than 200,000 clones, approximately 84% of them seen only once. This material consisted of PBMCs, taken after 24 months of ibrutinib treatment. These receptors all stem from a human donor with chronic lymphocytic leukemia. Both conserved end residues are trimmed from each CDR3.

j_call: TRBJ1-1; v_call: TRBV5-1; cdr3_aa: ASSFFTGRMNTEAF
j_call: TRBJ1-5; v_call: TRBV30; cdr3_aa: AWSTRGQPQH
j_call: TRBJ1-2; v_call: TRBV30; cdr3_aa: AWSVLRNSGNGYT
j_call: TRBJ1-1; v_call: TRBV18; cdr3_aa: ASSPTSGAPNTEAF
j_call: TRBJ1-1; v_call: TRBV5-1; cdr3_aa: ASNFGEDTEAF
j_call: TRBJ1-5; v_call: TRBV18; cdr3_aa: ASSRYQGVMGNQPQH
j_call: TRBJ1-3; v_call: TRBV9; cdr3_aa: ASSLGTGLVGNTIY
j_call: TRBJ2-2; v_call: TRBV11-2; cdr3_aa: ASSLDWGPGELF
j_call: TRBJ1-6; v_call: TRBV2; cdr3_aa: ASSVSLGLGERSPLH
j_call: TRBJ1-3; v_call: TRBV30; cdr3_aa: AWKRLSGNTIY
j_call: TRBJ1-1; v_call: TRBV5-1; cdr3_aa: ASSWTGGGHTEAF
j_call: TRBJ2-1; v_call: TRBV9; cdr3_aa: ASSAPDRVIGEQF
j_call: TRBJ2-1; v_call: TRBV5-1; cdr3_aa: ASSLDSGGSNEQF
j_call: TRBJ2-7; v_call: TRBV7-2; cdr3_aa: ASSLDGGTRSYEQY
j_call: TRBJ1-5; v_call: TRBV28; cdr3_aa: ASSSLFSNQPQH
j_call: TRBJ1-1; v_call: TRBV11-3; cdr3_aa: ASSLRGNTEAF
j_call: TRBJ1-1; v_call: TRBV5-1; cdr3_aa: ASSLGAAGTEAF
j_call: TRBJ2-3; v_call: TRBV6-6; cdr3_aa: ASSRTDTQY
j_call: TRBJ1-3; v_call: TRBV5-1; cdr3_aa: ASSLFAGQGAGNTIY
j_call: TRBJ2-2; v_call: TRBV6-4; cdr3_aa: ASSPGGIWAGELF
j_call: TRBJ2-1; v_call: TRBV27; cdr3_aa: ASSLSEIGLAGGEQF
j_call: TRBJ2-7; v_call: TRBV5-8; cdr3_aa: ASSFGGRGDYEQY
j_call: TRBJ1-1; v_call: TRBV2; cdr3_aa: ASSELGARTEAF
j_call: TRBJ2-3; v_call: TRBV6-6; cdr3_aa: ASRRDGGTDTQY
j_call: TRBJ2-7; v_call: TRBV18; cdr3_aa: ASSQPGQGDYEQY
j_call: TRBJ1-1; v_call: TRBV5-1; cdr3_aa: ASSWGARGNTEAF
j_call: TRBJ1-5; v_call: TRBV27; cdr3_aa: ASSLQGDGPQH
j_call: TRBJ1-2; v_call: TRBV5-6; cdr3_aa: ASSLFGGEEYGYT